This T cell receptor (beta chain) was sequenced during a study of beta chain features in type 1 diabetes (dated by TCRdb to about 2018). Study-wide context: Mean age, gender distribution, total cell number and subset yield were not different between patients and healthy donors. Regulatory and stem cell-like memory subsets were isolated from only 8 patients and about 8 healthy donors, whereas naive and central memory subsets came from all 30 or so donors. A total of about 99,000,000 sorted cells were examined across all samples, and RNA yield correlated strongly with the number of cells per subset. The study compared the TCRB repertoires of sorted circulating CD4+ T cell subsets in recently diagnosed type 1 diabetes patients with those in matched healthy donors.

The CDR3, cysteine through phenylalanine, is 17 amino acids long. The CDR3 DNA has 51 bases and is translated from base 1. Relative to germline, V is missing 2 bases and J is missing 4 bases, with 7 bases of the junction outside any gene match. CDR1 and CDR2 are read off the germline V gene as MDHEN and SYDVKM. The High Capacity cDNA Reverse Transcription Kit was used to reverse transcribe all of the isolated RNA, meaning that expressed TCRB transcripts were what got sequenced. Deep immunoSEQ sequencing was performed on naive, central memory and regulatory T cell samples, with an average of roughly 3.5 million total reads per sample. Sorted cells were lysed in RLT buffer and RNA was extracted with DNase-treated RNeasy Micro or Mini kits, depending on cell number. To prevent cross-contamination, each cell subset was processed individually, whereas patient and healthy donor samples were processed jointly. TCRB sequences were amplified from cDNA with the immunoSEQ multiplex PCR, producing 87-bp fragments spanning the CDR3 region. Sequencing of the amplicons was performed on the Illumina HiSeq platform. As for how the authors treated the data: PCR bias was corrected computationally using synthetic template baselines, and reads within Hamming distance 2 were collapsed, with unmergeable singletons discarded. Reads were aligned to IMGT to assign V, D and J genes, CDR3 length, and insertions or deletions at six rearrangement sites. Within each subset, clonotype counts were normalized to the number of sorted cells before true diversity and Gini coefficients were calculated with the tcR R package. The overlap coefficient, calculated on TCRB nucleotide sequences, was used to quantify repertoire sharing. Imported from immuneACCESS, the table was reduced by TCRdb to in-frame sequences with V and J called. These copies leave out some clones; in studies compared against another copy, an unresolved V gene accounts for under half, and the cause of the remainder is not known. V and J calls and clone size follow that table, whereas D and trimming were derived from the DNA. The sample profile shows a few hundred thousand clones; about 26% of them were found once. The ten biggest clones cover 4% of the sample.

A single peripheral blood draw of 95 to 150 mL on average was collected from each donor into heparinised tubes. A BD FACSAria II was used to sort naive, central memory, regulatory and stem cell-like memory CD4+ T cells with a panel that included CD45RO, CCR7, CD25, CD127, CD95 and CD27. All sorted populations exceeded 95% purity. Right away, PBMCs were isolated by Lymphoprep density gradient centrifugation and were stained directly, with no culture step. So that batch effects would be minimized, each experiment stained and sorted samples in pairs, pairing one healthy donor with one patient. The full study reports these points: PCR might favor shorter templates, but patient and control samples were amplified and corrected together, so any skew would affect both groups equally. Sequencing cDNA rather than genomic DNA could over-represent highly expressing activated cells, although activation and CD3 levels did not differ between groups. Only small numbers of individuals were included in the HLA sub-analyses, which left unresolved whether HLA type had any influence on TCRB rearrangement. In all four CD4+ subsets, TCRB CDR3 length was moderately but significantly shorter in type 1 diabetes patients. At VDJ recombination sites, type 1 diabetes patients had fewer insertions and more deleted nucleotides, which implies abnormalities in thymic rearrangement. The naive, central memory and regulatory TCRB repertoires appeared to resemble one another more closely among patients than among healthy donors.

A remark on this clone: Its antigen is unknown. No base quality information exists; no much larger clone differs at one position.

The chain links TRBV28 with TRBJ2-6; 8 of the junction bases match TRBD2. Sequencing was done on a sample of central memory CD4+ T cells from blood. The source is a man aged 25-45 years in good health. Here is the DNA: TGTGCCAGCAGTTTAGGAGGACTAGCAACCGGGGCCAACGTCCTGACTTTC. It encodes CASSLGGLATGANVLTF.